The 6 T cell receptor beta chains below all came from one sample that was sequenced in a study of molecular identifiers for immune sequencing clone quantification. TCRdb reanalysed the PCR reads using MiXCR and keeps one entry per CDR3 protein. The table lists a few hundred thousand distinct CDR3 sequences, approximately 25% of them singletons, with roughly 0.77% in the top ten. Sequenced material: naive CD8+ T cells from blood, with Jurkat cell RNA spiked in. Subset given: FACS-sorted CD8+CD4-CCR7+CD45RA+ naive T cells. Receptors originate from a human donor in good health. Some libraries in this study had Jurkat cell RNA spiked in.

With respect to this clonotype: Mismatch with germline at one junction end may stem from a read error. The chain links TRBV5-6 to TRBJ2-7; 10 bases fit TRBD1. Germline V gene sequence: CDR1 SGHDT, CDR2 YYEEEE. There are 14 residues in the CDR3. The CDR3, as DNA: TGTGCCAGCAGCGGAGGACAGGGGGGCTACGAGCGGTACTTC. Amino acids: CASSGGQGGYERYF. Supplemented by reference TRBV5-6 and TRBJ2-7, the full variable domain reads DAGVTQSPTHLIKTRGQQVTLRCSPKSGHDTVSWYQQALGQGPQFIFQYYEEEERQRGNFPDRFSGHQFPNYSSELNVNALLLGDSALYLCASSGGQGGYERYFGPGTRLTVT.

This chain links TRBV20-1 with TRBJ1-2; 8 positions agree with TRBD1. V lost 5 bases and J lost 3; bases outside the gene matches: 8. In germline, CDR1 is DFQATT, CDR2 SNEGSKA (reference sequence). The CDR3 totals 14 residues. The CDR3 sequence: CSASSGQGDYGYTF. In DNA, the CDR3 is TGCAGTGCTTCTTCAGGACAGGGCGACTATGGCTACACCTTC.

On this clonotype: In this CDR3 the conserved last residue, phenylalanine or tryptophan, is missing, so a read error is likely. The chain uses TRBV11-2 and TRBJ2-7; D is unresolved. The CDR3 consists of 16 residues. V was cut by 5 bases and J by 4 bases, with 21 bases left in between. CDR1 SGHAT and CDR2 FQNNGV come from the germline V gene. CDR3 DNA sequence: TGTGCCAGCAGCCCCGCGAGCAGCGAGAGAGGATACGAGCAGTACATC. It is translated as CASSPASSERGYEQYI.

This chain links TRBV4-2 with TRBJ1-2; TRBD1 aligns across 7 bases. Trimming cost V 1 base and J 4 bases; bases outside gene matches: 6. This CDR3 spans 15 amino acids. Germline-derived CDR1 and CDR2 are LGHNA and YNFKEQ. The CDR3 here is CASSQAAAGGYGYTF. For the CDR3, the DNA is TGTGCCAGCAGCCAAGCTGCGGCAGGGGGCTATGGCTACACCTTC.

This clonotype has a count of ten or more. This chain uses TRBV12-3 or TRBV12-4 with TRBJ2-2; D not resolved. V lost 6 bases, J lost 5 bases, and 7 bases lay in between. The CDR3 contains 12 residues. CDR3 loop: CASSQGTGELFF. As DNA, the CDR3 is TGTGCCAGCAGCCAAGGGACCGGGGAGCTGTTTTTT.

Concerning this clonotype itself: This may be a read error: a much more frequent sequence differs by one nucleotide. This chain connects TRBV29-1 to TRBJ1-1; no firm D call. The CDR3 has 14 amino acids. Per the germline V gene, CDR1 is SQVTM and CDR2 is ANQGSEA. CDR3 sequence (DNA): TGCAGCGTTGAAGGCGAAGATTCGAACACTGGAGCTTTCTTT. Encoded protein: CSVEGEDSNTGAFF.